This T cell receptor beta chain came from a study of cytomegalovirus exposure and HLA in healthy donors. General observations from the study: In a later analysis, at a false discovery rate of 0.05, approximately 18,000 TCR beta sequences were associated with HLA alleles.

V trimming: 9 bases; J trimming: 0 bases; junction bases outside the gene matches: 5. Looked up from germline, CDR1 is LNHDA and CDR2 is SQIVND (reference sequence). This CDR3 region has 14 residues. This clone has more than one count but fewer than ten. Its antigen is still unknown. Primers for the PCR totalled 60 Vbeta and 13 Jbeta. The method was immunoSEQ multiplex PCR; TCRdb's version includes in-frame clones alone and lacks a portion of them. The sample has around 190,000 clones, under 85% seen once. The chain recombines TRBV19 with TRBJ2-7; TRBD2 aligns across 10 bases. This clonotype was obtained from a young woman in good health and CMV-seronegative. Sequencing used PBMCs. The CDR3 loop is CASALAGNSYEQYF. The CDR3 region has the DNA TGTGCCAGCGCACTAGCGGGGAACTCCTACGAGCAGTACTTC.